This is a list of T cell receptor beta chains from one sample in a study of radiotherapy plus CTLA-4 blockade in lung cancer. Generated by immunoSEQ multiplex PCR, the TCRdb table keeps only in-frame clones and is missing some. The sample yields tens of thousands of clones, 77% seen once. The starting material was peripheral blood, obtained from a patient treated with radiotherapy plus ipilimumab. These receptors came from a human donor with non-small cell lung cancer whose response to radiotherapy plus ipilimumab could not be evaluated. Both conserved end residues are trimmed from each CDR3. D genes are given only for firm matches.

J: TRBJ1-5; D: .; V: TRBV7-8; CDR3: ASSAERRQPQH
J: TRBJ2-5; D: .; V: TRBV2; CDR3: ATMRDFQETQY
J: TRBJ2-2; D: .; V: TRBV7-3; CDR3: ASSLGRQNTGELF
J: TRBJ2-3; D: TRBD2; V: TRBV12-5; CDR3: ASAQAGDPTDTQY
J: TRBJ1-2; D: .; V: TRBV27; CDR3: ASSPSQGRLGYT
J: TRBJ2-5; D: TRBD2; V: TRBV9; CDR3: ASSSPSGVGETQY
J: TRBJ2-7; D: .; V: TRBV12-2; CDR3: ASRLGRAVYEQY
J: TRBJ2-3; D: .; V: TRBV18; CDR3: ASSPPLSTDTQY
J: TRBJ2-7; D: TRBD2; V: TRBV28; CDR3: ASSPHGGGGREQY
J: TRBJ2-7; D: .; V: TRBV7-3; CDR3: PRQGPYEQY
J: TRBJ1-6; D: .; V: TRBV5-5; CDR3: ASSLTVRDSPLH
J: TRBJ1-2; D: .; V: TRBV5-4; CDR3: ASTLAGAST
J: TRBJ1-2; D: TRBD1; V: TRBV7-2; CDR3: ASSPKTIGTGIYGYT
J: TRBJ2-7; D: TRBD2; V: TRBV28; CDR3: AGDGRETSSYEQY
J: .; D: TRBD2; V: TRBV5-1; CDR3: ASSFARGARGSGSFNEQY
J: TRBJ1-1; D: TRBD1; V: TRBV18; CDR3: ASSRLPGQGRDTEAF
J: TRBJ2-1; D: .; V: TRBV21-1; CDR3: ASSKPHPGSFYNEQF
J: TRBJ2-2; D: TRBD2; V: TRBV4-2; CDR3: ASSQGGGTRGTGELF
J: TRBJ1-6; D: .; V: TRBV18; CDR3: ASSAGLNSPLH
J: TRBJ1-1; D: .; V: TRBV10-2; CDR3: ASVELDSMNTEAF
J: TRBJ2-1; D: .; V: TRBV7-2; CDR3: ASSLALQLLGLFRDNEQF
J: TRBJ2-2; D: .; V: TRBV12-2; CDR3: ASRARGVNTGELF
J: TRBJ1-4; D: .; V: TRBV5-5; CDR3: ASSFDATRNEKLF
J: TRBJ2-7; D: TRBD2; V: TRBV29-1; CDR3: SVALWGGNEQY
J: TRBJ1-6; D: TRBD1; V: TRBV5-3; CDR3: ARSFSLNRGDSYNSPLH
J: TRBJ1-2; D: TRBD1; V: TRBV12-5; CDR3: ARVQGGDYGYT
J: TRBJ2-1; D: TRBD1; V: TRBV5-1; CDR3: ASSLVTGGYNEQF
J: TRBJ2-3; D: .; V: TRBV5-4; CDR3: ASSAGGAGTDTQY
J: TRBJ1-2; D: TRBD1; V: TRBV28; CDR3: ASGTGYGYT
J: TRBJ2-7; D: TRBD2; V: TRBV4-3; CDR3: ASSQREGLAGTEQY
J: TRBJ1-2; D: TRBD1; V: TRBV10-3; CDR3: AINPGQNYGYT
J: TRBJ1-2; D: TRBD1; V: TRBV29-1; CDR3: SVRRQGNNYGYT
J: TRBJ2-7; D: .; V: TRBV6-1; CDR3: ASSAGRYEQY
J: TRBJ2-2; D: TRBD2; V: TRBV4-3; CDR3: ASSQEAGDTGELF
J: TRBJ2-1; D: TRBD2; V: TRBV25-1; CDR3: ASSEGLAFYNEQF
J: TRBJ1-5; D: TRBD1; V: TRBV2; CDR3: AGQDRADQPQH
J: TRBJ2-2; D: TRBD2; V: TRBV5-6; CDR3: ASSLGKMGREKHTGELF
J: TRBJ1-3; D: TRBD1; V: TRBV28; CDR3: ASSSTGVGNTIY
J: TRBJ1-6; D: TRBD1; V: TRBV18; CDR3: ASSPTGTANSPLH
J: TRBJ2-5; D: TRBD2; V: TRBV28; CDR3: ASSSPTSGGKTQY